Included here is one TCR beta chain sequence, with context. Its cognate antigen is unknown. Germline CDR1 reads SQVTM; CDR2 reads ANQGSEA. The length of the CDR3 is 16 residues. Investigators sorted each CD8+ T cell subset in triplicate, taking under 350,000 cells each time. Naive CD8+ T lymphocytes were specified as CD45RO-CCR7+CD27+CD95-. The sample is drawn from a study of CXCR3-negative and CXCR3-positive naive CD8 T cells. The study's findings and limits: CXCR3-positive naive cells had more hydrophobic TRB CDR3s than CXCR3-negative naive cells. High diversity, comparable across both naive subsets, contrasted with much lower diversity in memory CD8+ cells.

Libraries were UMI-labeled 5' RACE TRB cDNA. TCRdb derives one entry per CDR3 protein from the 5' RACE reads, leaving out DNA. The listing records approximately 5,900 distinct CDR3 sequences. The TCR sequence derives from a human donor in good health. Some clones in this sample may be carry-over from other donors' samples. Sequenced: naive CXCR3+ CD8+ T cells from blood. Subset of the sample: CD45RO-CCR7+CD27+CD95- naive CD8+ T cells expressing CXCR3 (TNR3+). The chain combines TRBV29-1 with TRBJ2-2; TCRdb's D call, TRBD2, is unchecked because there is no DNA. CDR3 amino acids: CSVILAEKGNTGELFF.